This T cell receptor beta chain came from a study of graft-versus-host responses after intestinal transplantation. On the study more broadly: All recipients were given anti-thymocyte globulin induction, and tacrolimus and steroids were then administered for 3 to 4 years.

The CDR3 contains 15 residues. The V and J ends lost 1 base and 12 bases, in that order; junction bases with no gene match: 9. Germline CDR1 and CDR2: MNHNS and SASEGT. Study-wide results and caveats: The authors found GvH clones in recipient marrow, some appearing first in ileum or blood. Across patients carrying graft-donor T cell macrochimerism, allografts held high graft-versus-host to host-versus-graft clonal ratios.

Method: immunoSEQ multiplex PCR; TCRdb's copy keeps in-frame clones and lacks some. The sample carries 60,000 to 75,000 clones, 70% to 90% recorded once. About this clone itself: The antigen is undetermined.

The clonotype was recovered from a human donor who received an intestinal transplant. The chain has TRBV6-1 and TRBJ2-1; TRBD2 matches 10 bases. The sequencing used unstimulated CD8+ T cells sorted from spleen or lymph node cells, collected before intestinal transplant. CDR3 region: CASSEEGAGGIGQFF. The CDR3 coding sequence is TGTGCCAGCAGTGAAGAAGGAGCGGGGGGGATCGGGCAGTTCTTC.